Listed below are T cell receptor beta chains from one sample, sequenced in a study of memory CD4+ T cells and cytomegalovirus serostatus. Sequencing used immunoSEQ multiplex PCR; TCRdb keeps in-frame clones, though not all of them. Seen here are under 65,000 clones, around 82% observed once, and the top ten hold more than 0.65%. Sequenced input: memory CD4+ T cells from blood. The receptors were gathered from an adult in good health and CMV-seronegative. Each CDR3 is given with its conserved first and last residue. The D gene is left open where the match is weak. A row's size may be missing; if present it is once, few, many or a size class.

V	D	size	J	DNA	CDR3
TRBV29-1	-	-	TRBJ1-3	TGCAGCGTTGGAGGGGCTTCTGGAAACACCATATATTTT	CSVGGASGNTIYF
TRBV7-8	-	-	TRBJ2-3	TGTGCCAGCAGCTTAATGTCGGCGCGGGATGATACGCAGTATTTT	CASSLMSARDDTQYF
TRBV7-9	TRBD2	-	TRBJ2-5	TGTGCCAGCAGCTTAGCTTCGGGGACTAGCGGGAGAGGAGAGACCCAGTACTTC	CASSLASGTSGRGETQYF
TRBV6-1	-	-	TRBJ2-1	TGTGCCAGCAGGCCCCATAGCTCCTACAATGAGCAGTTCTTC	CASRPHSSYNEQFF
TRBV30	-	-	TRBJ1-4	TGTGCCTGGAGGCAGGGGTCTTCAACTAATGAAAAACTGTTTTTT	CAWRQGSSTNEKLFF
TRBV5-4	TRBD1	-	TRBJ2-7	TGTGCCACCCATGGACAGGGGAACTCCTACGAGCAGTACTTC	CATHGQGNSYEQYF
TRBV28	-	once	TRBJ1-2	TGTGCCAGCCACTCTCCCGGGGGGCGCGGGAGCTACACCTTC	CASHSPGGRGSYTF
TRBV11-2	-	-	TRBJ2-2	TGTGCCAGCAGCTTTTCCAGCGGGCTACTAGGTTCGGTCGGGGAGCTGTTTTTT	CASSFSSGLLGSVGELFF
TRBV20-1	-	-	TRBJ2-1	TGCAGTGCTAGTGTCCATGAGCAGTTCTTC	CSASVHEQFF
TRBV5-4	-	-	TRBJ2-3	TGTGCCAGCATCCCGAAGGGCGGGAAGGTTCCAGATACGCAGTATTTT	CASIPKGGKVPDTQYF
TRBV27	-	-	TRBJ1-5	TGTGCCAGCAGTTTACATGCATCGGGAGGCAATCAGCCCCAGCATTTT	CASSLHASGGNQPQHF
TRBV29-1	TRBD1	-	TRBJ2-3	TGCAGCGTCGCGAAATCGACCGGAGGACAGGTCGCGTTGGGGACAGATACGCAGTATTTT	CSVAKSTGGQVALGTDTQYF
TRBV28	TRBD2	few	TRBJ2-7	TGTGCCAGCAGTCCCCCCGACGCGGGGGGGGAGCAGTACTTC	CASSPPDAGGEQYF
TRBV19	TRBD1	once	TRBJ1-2	TGTGCCAGTAACCCGACAGGGGCCTATGGCTACACCTTC	CASNPTGAYGYTF
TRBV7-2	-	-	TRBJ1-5	TGTGCCAGCAGCTTAGTCGCGGGACAAGCCACCTTTAGCAATCAGCCCCAGCATTTT	CASSLVAGQATFSNQPQHF
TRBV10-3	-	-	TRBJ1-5	TGTGCCATCAGACCGGAGAGCGATGGCAATCAGCCCCAGCATTTT	CAIRPESDGNQPQHF
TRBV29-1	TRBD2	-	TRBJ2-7	TGCAGCGTTGGGGGGACTAGCGGATTTGAGCAGTACTTC	CSVGGTSGFEQYF
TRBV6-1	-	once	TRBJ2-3	TGTGCCAGCAGTAAAGGACATTTTAGCACAGATACGCAGTATTTT	CASSKGHFSTDTQYF
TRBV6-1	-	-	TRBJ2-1	TGTGCCAGCAGGGTCGCGACGACAGCCTACAATGAGCAGTTCTTC	CASRVATTAYNEQFF
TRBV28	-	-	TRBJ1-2	TGTGCCAGCGGCCGGCCGATCTATGGCTACACCTTC	CASGRPIYGYTF
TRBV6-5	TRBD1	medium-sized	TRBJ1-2	TGTGCCAGCAGTTACTCAAGGACAGGGGGTAGCTATGGCTACACCTTC	CASSYSRTGGSYGYTF
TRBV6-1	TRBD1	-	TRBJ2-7	TGTGCCAGCAGTACACGGGACAGACTTTCCTACGAGCAGTACTTC	CASSTRDRLSYEQYF
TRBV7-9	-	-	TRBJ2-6	TGTGCCAGCAGCGCAGGGGCCTCTGGGGCCAACGTCCTGACTTTC	CASSAGASGANVLTF
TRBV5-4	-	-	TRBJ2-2	TGTGCCAGCAGCCCGGAGGGACGGGCAAACACCGGGGAGCTGTTTTTT	CASSPEGRANTGELFF
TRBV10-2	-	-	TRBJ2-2	TGCGCCAGCAGTGAGTCTGGGGGCGGGACCGGGGAGCTGTTTTTT	CASSESGGGTGELFF
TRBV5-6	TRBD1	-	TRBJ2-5	TGTGCCAGCAGCATAGGACAGGTTCAAGAGACCCAGTACTTC	CASSIGQVQETQYF
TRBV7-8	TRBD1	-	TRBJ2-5	TGTGCCAGCAGCCCCCGGAACAGGGGAAGCGAAGAGACCCAGTACTTC	CASSPRNRGSEETQYF
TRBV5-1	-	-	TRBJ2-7	TGCGCCAGCAGCCCACAAACAGGGCAGGGATACGAGCAGTACTTC	CASSPQTGQGYEQYF
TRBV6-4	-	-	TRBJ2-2	TGTGCCAGCAGTGACCCAATCAGGGGCGGCGGGGAGCTGTTTTTT	CASSDPIRGGGELFF
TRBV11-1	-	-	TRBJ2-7	TGTGCCAGCAGCTTAGGGGGTCCCTACGAGCAGTACTTC	CASSLGGPYEQYF
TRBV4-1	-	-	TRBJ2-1	TGCGCCAGCAGCCAAGATCACTATGAGCAGTTCTTC	CASSQDHYEQFF
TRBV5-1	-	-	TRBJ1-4	TGCGCCAGCAGCTCTTCTTCAACTAATGAAAAACTGTTTTTT	CASSSSSTNEKLFF
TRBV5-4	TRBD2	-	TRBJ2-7	TGTGCCAGCAGCTTGAGTTCTGGGGGGCTAGCGGGAGCCTACGAGCAGTACTTC	CASSLSSGGLAGAYEQYF
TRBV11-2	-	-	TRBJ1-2	TGTGCCAGCAGCTCGATACAGAACCTCAGTGGTGGCTACACCTTC	CASSSIQNLSGGYTF
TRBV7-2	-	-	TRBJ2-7	TGTGCCAGCAGCTTAGGAGGGACCTCGTACGAGCAGTACTTC	CASSLGGTSYEQYF
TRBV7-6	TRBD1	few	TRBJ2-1	TGTGCCAGCAGCTTAGATGGACAGGCAGGCAATGAGCAGTTCTTC	CASSLDGQAGNEQFF
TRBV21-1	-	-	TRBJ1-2	TGTGCCAGCAGCAAAGAGAGAGGCTACACCTTC	CASSKERGYTF
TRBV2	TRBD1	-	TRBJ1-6	TGTGCCAGCAGCCGGGACAGAAATTCACCCCTCCACTTT	CASSRDRNSPLHF